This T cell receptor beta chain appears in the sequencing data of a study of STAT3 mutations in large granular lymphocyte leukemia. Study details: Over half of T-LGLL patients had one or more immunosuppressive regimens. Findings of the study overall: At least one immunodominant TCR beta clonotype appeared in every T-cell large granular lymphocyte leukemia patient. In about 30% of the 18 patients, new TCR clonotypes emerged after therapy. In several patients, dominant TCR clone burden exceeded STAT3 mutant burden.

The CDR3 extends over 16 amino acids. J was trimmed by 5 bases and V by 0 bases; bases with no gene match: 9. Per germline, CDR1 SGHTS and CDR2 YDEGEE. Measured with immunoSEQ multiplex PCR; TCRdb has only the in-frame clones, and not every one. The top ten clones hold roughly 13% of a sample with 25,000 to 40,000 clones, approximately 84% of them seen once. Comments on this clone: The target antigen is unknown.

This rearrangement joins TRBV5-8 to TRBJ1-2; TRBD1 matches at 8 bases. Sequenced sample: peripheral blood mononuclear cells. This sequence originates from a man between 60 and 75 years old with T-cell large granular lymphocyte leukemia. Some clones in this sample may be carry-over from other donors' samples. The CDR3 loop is CASSLGTGRLTYGYTF. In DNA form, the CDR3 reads TGTGCCAGCAGCTTGGGGACAGGGCGCCTTACATATGGCTACACCTTC.